This T cell receptor beta chain is from a study of blood T cell repertoires in COVID-19. Study overall: COVID-19 samples from acute and convalescent phases originated in the United States, Italy and Spain. PBMCs, B-cell-depleted T cells, or T cells were the source of the cDNA or gDNA that made up the material.

Original methodology: Scientists estimated how many nucleated cells there were by amplifying reference gene primers. The data were produced by immunoSEQ multiplex PCR, yet TCRdb's version contains in-frame clones alone and is incomplete. V and J calls and clone size are given by that table; D and trimming were obtained from the DNA. The profile shows about half a million clones, approximately 85% of them singletons. Trimming at V came to 5 bases and at J to 7 bases, leaving 15 bases not matched to a gene. Germline V gene lookup returns CDR1 KGHSH and CDR2 LQKENI. The CDR3 contains 17 residues. Specimen: peripheral blood. The receptor was isolated from a human donor in a cohort sampled during active COVID-19. The genes are TRBV18 and TRBJ2-1; TRBD2 agrees at 9 bases. Here the CDR3 DNA reads TGTGCCAGCTCATCGATAGCGGGAGTGATCTTTCGGAATGAGCAGTTCTTC. It codes for CASSSIAGVIFRNEQFF.